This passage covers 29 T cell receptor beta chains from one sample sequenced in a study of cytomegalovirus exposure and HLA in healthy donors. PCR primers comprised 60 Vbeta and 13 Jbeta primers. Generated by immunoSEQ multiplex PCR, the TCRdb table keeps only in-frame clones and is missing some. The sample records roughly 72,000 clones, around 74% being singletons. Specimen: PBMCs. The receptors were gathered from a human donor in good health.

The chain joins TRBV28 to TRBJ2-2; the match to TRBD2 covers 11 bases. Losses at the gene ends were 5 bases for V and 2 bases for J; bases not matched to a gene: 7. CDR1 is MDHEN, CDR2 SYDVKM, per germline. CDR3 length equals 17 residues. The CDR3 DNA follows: TGTGCCAGCAGTCCGGGACTAGCGGAAATTAACACCGGGGAGCTGTTTTTT. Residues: CASSPGLAEINTGELFF.

CDR3 residues: CASTSPPAEQYF. The CDR3, as DNA: TGTGCCAGCACCTCTCCCCCCGCGGAGCAGTACTTC. This chain connects TRBV11-2 to TRBJ2-7; D gene unclear. This CDR3 spans 12 amino acids. The germline CDR1 and CDR2 sequences are SGHAT and FQNNGV. The V end was cut by 7 bases, the J end by 7 bases, with 14 bases between.

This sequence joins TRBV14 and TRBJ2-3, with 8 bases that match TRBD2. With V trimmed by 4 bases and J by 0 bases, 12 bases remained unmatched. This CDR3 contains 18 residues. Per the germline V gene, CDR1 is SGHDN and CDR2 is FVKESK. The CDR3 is CASSRTSGSSRSTDTQYF. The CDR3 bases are TGTGCCAGCAGCCGTACCAGCGGGAGTTCGAGAAGCACAGATACGCAGTATTTT.

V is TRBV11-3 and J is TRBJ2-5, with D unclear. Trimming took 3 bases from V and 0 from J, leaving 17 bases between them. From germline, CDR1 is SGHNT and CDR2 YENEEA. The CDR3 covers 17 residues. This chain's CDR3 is CASSFRSWSLYQETQYF. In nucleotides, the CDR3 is TGTGCCAGCAGCTTTAGAAGCTGGTCGTTGTACCAAGAGACCCAGTACTTC.

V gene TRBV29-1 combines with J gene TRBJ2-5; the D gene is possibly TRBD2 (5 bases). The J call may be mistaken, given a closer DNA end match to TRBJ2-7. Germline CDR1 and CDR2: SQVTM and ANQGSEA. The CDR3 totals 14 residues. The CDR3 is CSAAGGRSSYEQYF. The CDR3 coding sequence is TGCAGCGCTGCGGGCGGCAGGTCCTCCTACGAGCAGTACTTC.

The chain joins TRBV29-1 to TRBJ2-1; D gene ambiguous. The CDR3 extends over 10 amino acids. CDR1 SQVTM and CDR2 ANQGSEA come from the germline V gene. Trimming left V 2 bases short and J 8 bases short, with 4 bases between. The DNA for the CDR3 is TGCAGCGTTGAAATCTATGAGCAGTTCTTC. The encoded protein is CSVEIYEQFF.

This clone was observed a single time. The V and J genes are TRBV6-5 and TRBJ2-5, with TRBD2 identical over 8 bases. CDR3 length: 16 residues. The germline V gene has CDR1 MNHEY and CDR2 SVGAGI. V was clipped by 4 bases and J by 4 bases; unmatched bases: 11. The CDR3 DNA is TGTGCCAGCAGTTTAATCAGCGGGAGAACTGGAGAGACCCAGTACTTC. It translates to CASSLISGRTGETQYF.

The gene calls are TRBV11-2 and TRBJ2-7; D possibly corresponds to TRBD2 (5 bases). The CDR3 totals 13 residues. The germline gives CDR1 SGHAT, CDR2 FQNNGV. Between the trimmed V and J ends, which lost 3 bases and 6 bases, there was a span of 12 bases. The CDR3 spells CASSFEGLGEQYF. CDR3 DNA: TGTGCCAGCAGCTTCGAGGGCTTGGGCGAGCAGTACTTC.

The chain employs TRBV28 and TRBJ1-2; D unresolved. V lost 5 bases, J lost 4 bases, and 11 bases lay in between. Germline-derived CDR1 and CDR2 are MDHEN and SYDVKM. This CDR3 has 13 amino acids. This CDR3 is CASSPTSGYGYTF. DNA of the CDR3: TGTGCCAGCAGTCCGACCAGCGGCTATGGCTACACCTTC.

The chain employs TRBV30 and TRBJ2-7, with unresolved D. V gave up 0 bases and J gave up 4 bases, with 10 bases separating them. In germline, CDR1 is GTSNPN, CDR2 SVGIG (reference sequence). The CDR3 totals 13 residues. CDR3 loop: CAWSVLKDYEQYF. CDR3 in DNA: TGTGCCTGGAGTGTACTTAAAGATTACGAGCAGTACTTC.

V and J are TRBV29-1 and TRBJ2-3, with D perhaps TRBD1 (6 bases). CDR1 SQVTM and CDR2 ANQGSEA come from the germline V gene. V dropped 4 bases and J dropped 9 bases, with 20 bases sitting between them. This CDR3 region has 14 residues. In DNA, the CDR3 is TGCAGCGTTGTCGGGACATTTTCGGCAGGCACGCAGTATTTT. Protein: CSVVGTFSAGTQYF.

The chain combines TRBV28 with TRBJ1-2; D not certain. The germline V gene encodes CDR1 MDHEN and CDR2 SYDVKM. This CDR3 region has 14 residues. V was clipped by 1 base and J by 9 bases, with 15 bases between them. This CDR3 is CASSLSKPDWSYTF. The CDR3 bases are TGTGCCAGCAGTTTATCTAAGCCCGACTGGAGCTACACCTTC.

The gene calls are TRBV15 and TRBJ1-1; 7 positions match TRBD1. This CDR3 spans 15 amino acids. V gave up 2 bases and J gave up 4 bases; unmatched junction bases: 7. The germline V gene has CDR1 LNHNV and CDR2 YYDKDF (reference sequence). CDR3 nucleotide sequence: TGTGCCACCAGCAGATTATCGCAGGGGGTCACTGAAGCTTTCTTT. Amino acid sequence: CATSRLSQGVTEAFF.

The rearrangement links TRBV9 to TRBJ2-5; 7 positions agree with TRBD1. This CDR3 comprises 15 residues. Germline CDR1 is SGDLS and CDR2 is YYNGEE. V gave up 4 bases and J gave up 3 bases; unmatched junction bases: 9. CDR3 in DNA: TGTGCCAGCAGCTCCCGACAGGGCTGGGAAGAGACCCAGTACTTC. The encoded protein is CASSSRQGWEETQYF.

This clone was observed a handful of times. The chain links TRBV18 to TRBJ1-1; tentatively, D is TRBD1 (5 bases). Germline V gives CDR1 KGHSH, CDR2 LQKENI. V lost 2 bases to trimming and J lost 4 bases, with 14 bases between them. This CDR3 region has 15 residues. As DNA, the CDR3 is TGTGCCAGCTCACCAGTCCGGGGGTTCGGCACTGAAGCTTTCTTT. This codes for CASSPVRGFGTEAFF.

CDR3 bases: TGTGCCAGCAGCCTCGTCCATGGCTACACCTTC. It is translated as CASSLVHGYTF. The chain carries TRBV2 and TRBJ1-2; D remains ambiguous. V was pared by 6 bases and J by 6 bases, with 8 bases between. The CDR3 is 11 residues long. In germline, CDR1 is SNHLY, CDR2 FYNNEI.

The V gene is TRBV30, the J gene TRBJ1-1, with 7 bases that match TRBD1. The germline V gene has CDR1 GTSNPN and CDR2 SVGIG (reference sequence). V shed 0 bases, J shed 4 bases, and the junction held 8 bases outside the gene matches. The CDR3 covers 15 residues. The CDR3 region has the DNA TGTGCCTGGAGTGTGGTCGACAGGGAGGTCACTGAAGCTTTCTTT. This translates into CAWSVVDREVTEAFF.

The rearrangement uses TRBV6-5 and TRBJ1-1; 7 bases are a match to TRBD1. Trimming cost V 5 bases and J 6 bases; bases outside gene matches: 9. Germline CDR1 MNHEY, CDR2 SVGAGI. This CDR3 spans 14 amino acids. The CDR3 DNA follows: TGTGCCAGCAGTACCCGACAGGGATTATCTGAAGCTTTCTTT. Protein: CASSTRQGLSEAFF.

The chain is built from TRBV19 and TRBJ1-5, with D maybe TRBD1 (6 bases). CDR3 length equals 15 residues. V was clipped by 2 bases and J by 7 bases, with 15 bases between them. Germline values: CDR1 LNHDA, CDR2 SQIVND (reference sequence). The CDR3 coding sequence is TGTGCCAGTAGTATATTGGGGGCGGAAGGCCAGCCCCAGCATTTT. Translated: CASSILGAEGQPQHF.

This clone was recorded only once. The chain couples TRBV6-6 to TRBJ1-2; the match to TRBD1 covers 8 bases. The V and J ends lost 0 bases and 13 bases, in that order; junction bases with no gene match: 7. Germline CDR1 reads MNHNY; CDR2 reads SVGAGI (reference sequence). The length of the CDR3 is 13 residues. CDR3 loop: CASSYSDRGHPTF. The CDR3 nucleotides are TGTGCCAGCAGTTACTCCGACAGGGGCCACCCCACCTTC.

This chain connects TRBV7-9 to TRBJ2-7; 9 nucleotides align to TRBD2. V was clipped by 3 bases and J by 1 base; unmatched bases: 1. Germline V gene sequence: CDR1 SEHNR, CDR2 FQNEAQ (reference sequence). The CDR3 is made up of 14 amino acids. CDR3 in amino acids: CASSLREGSYEQYF. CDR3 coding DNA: TGTGCCAGCAGCTTGCGGGAGGGGTCCTACGAGCAGTACTTC.

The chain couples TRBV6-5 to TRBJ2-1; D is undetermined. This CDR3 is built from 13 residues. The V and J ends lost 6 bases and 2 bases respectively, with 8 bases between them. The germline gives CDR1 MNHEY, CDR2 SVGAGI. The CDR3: CASRPEPYNEQFF. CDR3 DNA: TGTGCCAGCAGGCCTGAGCCCTACAATGAGCAGTTCTTC.

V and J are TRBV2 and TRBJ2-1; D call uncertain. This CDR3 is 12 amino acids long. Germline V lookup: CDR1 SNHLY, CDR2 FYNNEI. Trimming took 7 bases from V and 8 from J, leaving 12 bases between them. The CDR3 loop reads CASTPASDEQFF. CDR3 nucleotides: TGTGCCAGCACCCCAGCGTCAGATGAGCAGTTCTTC.

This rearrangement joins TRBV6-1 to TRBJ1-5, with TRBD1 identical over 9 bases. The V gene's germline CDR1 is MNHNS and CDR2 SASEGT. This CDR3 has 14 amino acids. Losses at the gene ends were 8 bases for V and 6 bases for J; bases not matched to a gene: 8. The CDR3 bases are TGTGCCAGCTCTGGGACAGGGCGCGGTCAGCCCCAGCATTTT. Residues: CASSGTGRGQPQHF.

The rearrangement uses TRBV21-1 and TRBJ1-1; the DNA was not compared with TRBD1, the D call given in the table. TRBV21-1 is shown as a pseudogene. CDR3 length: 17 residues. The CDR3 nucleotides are TGTGCCAGCACCCCTAAACGGTGGGGGACAGGGGGCGAGGAAGCTTTCTTT. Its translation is CASTPKRWGTGGEEAFF.

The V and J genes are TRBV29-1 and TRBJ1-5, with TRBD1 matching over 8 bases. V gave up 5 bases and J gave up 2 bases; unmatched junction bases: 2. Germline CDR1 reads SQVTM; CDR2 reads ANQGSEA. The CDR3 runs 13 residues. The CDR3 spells CSVLGQGNQPQHF. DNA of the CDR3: TGCAGCGTTTTGGGACAGGGCAATCAGCCCCAGCATTTT.

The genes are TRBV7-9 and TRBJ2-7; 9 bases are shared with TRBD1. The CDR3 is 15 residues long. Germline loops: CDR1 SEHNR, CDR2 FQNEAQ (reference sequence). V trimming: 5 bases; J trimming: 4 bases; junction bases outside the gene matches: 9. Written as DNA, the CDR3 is TGTGCCAGCAGCCGTTCGACAGGGGGGGGATACGAGCAGTACTTC. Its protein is CASSRSTGGGYEQYF.

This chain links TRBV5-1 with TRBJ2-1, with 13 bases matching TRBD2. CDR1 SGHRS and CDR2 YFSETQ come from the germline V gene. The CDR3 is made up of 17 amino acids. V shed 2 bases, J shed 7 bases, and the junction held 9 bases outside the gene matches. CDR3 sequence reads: CASSLTSGRAEGNEQFF. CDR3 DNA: TGCGCCAGCAGCTTAACTAGCGGGAGGGCCGAGGGGAATGAGCAGTTCTTC. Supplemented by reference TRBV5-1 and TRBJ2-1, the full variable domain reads KAGVTQTPRYLIKTRGQQVTLSCSPISGHRSVSWYQQTPGQGLQFLFEYFSETQRNKGNFPGRFSGRQFSNSRSEMNVSTLELGDSALYLCASSLTSGRAEGNEQFFGPGTRLTVL.

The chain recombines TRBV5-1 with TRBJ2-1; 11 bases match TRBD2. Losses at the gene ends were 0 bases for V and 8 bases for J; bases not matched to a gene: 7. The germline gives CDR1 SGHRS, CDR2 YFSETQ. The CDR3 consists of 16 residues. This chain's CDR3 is CASSLGLAGGGDEQFF. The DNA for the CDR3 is TGCGCCAGCAGCTTGGGGCTAGCGGGAGGAGGGGATGAGCAGTTCTTC.